This T cell receptor (beta chain) derives from a study of shared clonotypes between healthy human individuals (dated by TCRdb to between 2020 and 2021). The study in broad terms: Two women and a few men aged 18 to 49 years were included in the cohort. For each donor, CD4 naive and CD4 memory were each given three plates, CD8 naive was given two plates, and CD8 memory was given one plate. To estimate repertoire size and how much clonotype sharing occurs between individuals, the study deeply sequenced the blood TCR repertoires of about five healthy adults. To increase sequencing depth and limit assay-specific biases, different laboratories used diverse techniques to prepare libraries and sequence TCR repertoires. Between about 0.8 and 9 billion PBMCs per donor were obtained by leukapheresis.

CDR1 SGHNT and CDR2 YYREEE are derived from the germline V gene (reference sequence). The CDR3 numbers 15 residues from cysteine through phenylalanine. Only CDR3 DNA remains: 45 bases, in frame from the first base. The junction carries 14 bases between V and J, which are trimmed by 1 base and 7 bases respectively. Using the deep immunoSEQ assay, TCR CDR3 regions were amplified from genomic DNA by multiplex PCR. Extracted genomic DNA from each cell subset was distributed evenly across all wells of several immunoSEQ 96-well plates, and each plate was treated as a replicate. For sorted subsets, each replicate PCR was loaded with 200 ng genomic DNA, equivalent to 30,000 or so T cell genomes. Purified libraries were measured with a Qubit 3.0 fluorometer, size-checked on a Bioanalyzer 2100, and measured again with the KAPA Library Quantification kit. Every immunoSEQ 96-well plate was sequenced on a separate single-read 150-cycle Illumina NextSeq 550 flow cell. The study's processing was this. Because only junctional sequences without quality scores were contained in the immunoSEQ output, filtering matching that applied to full-length reads could not be performed. Sequences were annotated with PyIR, a Python wrapper for IgBLAST v1.9, using IMGT germline references to assign V/J genes and CDR3. Reads with weak V/J assignments (E-value above 1e-6), missing CDR3, stop codons, out-of-frame junctions, or ambiguous translated residues were removed. V3J clonotypes were defined as sequences sharing the same inferred V gene, J gene, and CDR3 amino acid sequence. To compute the percentage overlap between repertoires, the number of shared unique clonotypes was divided by the size of the smaller repertoire. Repertoire richness was assessed with RTK rarefaction, the Chao1 estimator, and Recon v2.1 estimates of unobserved clonotypes. For all TCRbeta clonotypes obtained by the gDNA method from a few donors, generation probabilities were computed with OLGA. What TCRdb holds here is the immuneACCESS table cut down to in-frame rearrangements. Part of the clones is not present; checked against another copy, under half of the missing clones reflect an unresolved V gene, and the others are unexplained. That table is the source of V, J and clone size, and D and trimming were worked out from the DNA. This sample lists roughly 2,000,000 clones; just over 90% were detected once. The ten largest clones capture about 1.7% of the sample.

Study-level results and caveats: Pairwise subsampling indicated that sequencing depth was expected to affect the degree of clonotype sharing among donors. Sampling was limited to blood, and TCR repertoires in tissue likely differ from TCR repertoires in blood. Clonotypes shared by all four sorted-subset donors showed higher generation probabilities than non-shared clonotypes. Incomplete sequencing was indicated by rarefaction of sorted-subset datasets, despite the large sequencing depth. When a handful of donors were compared, the shared fraction of clonotypes was around 4.6% for naive CD4, roughly 3.3% for naive CD8, roughly 2.5% for memory CD4, and roughly 0.4% for memory CD8. Larger estimated clonotype richness was generally found for naive subsets than for memory subsets. Because the study included a small number of donors, the genetic and exposure-history diversity represented was limited.

CD8 naive samples were CD45RO-negative cells positively selected for CCR7, giving a CD45RA+CCR7+ population that excluded TemRA cells. Healthy HIV-negative adults with no recently reported acute infections or vaccinations were included as donors. Every donor was a Caucasian adult living in Nashville, Tennessee, USA. Blood was collected by leukapheresis, and PBMCs were isolated by Ficoll-Histopaque density gradient centrifugation and then cryopreserved in liquid nitrogen vapor phase. Analytical flow cytometry was used to check the purity and quantity of each magnetically sorted T cell population. Genomic DNA was isolated from every sorted fraction and measured by UV absorbance on a Nanodrop 2000c. As for this clone: This receptor's antigen is unknown. There are no base qualities to consult, and no much larger clone falls within one base.

The sample consisted of naive CD8+ T cells from PBMCs. The cell subset or site label corresponds to: CD45RA+CCR7+. The chain is made from TRBV5-4 and TRBJ1-4; the D gene cannot be named for sure. This receptor was taken from a man aged 18 to 30 in good health. Some clones in this sample may be carry-over from other donors' samples. The nucleotides are TGTGCCAGCAGCTTGCTCGCGGGGTCTGGTGAAAAACTGTTTTTT. This sequence encodes CASSLLAGSGEKLFF.